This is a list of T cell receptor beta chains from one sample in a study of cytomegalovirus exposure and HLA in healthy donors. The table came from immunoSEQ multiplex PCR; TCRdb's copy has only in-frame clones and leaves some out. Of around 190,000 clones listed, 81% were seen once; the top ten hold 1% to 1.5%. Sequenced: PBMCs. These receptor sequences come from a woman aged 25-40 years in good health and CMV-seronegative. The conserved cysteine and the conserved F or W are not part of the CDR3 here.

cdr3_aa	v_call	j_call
ASVTGQGYNEQF	TRBV19	TRBJ2-1
ASRNRGRNQPQH	TRBV6-5	TRBJ1-5
SVRRKGRNTEAF	TRBV29-1	TRBJ1-1
ASSELWALSLNTEAF	TRBV2	TRBJ1-1
ASNREVSLH	TRBV2	TRBJ1-6
ASSPAGGGEKLF	TRBV5-1	TRBJ1-4
ASSLNGFRGYT	TRBV11-1	TRBJ1-2
AISESGGSYNEQF	TRBV10-3	TRBJ2-1
ASSLIARGQGSYEQY	TRBV27	TRBJ2-7
ASRTGEDNRPQH	TRBV6-1	TRBJ1-5